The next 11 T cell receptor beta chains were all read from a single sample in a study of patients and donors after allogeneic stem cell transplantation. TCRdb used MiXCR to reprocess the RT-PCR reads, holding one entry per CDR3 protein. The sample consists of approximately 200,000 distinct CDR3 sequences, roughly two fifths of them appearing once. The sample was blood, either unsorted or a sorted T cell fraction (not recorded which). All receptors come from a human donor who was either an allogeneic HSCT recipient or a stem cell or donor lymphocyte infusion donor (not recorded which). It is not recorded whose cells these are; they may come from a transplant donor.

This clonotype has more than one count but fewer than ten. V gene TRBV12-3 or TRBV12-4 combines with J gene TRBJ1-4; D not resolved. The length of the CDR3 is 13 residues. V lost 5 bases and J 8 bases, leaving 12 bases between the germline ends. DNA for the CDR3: TGTGCCAGCAGTATTTCGGGCGAAGAAAAACTGTTTTTT. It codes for CASSISGEEKLFF.

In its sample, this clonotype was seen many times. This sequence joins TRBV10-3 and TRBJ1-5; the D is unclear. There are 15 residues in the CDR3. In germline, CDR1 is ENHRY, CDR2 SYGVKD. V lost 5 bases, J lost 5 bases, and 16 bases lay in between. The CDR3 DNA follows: TGTGCCATCAGTCGAACCCAGGAGAAGGATCAGCCCCAGCATTTT. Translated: CAISRTQEKDQPQHF.

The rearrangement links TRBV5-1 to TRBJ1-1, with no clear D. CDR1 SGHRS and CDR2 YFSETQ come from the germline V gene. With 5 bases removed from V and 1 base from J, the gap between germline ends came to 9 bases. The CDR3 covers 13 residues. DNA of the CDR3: TGCGCCAGCAGGCCAGGCTGGAACACTGAAGCTTTCTTT. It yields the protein CASRPGWNTEAFF.

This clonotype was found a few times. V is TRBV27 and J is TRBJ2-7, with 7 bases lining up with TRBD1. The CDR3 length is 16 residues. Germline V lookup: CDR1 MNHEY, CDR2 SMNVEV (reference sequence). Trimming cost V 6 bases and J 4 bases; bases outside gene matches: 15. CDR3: CASSPLRTGASYEQYF. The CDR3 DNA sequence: TGTGCCAGCAGCCCTTTGAGGACAGGAGCCTCTTACGAGCAGTACTTC.

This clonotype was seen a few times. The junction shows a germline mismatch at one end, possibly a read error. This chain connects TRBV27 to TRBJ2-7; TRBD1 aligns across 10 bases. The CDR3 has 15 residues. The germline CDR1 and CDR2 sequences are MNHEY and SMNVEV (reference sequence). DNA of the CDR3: TGTGCCAGCAGTCTATCCGGGACAGGGGACTACGAGCAGTACTTC. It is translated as CASSLSGTGDYEQYF.

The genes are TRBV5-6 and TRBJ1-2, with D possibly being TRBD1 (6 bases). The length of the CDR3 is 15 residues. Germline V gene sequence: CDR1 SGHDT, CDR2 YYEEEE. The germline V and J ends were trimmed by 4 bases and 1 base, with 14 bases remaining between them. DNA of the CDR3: TGTGCCAGCAGCCACGGGACACTCCTTAACTATGGCTACACCTTC. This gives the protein CASSHGTLLNYGYTF.

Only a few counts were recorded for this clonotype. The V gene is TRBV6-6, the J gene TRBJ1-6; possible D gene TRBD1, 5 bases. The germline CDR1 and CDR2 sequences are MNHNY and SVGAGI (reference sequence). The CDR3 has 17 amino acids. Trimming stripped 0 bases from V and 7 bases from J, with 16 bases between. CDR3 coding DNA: TGTGCCAGCAGTTACTCCCCGGGAGGGGCGCGGAATTCACCCCTCCACTTT. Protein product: CASSYSPGGARNSPLHF.

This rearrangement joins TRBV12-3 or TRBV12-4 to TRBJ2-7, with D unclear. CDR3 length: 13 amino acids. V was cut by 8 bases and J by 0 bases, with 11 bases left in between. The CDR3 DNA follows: TGTGCCAGCGGCGGCAGATCCTCCTACGAGCAGTACTTC. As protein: CASGGRSSYEQYF.

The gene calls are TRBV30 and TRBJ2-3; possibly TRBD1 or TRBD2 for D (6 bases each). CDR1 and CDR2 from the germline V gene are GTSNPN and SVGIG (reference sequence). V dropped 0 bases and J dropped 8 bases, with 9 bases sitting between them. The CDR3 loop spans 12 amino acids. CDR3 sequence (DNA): TGTGCCTGGAGTGTAACGGGGGCTACGCAGTATTTT. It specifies CAWSVTGATQYF.

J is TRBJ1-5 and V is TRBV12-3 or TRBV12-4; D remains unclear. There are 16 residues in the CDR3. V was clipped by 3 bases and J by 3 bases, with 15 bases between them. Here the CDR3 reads CASSFSWNGHNQPQHF. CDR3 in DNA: TGTGCCAGCAGTTTCTCGTGGAACGGCCACAATCAGCCCCAGCATTTT.

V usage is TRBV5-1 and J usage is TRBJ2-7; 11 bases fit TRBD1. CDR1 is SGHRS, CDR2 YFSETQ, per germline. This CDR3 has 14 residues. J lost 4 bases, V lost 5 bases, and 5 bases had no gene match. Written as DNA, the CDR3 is TGCGCCAGCAGAGTCCGGGACAGGGGGTACGAGCAGTACTTC. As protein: CASRVRDRGYEQYF.